These 22 T cell receptor beta chains came from one sample sequenced in a study of regulatory T cells in long-lasting Graves disease. The time point: newly diagnosed GD, antithyroid drugs for less than 3 months. RNA isolated from PBMCs was used to make the TCR library. Relying on iRepertoire HTBI primers and Arm-PCR of CDR3 regions, the team built TCR beta libraries. TCRdb reprocessed the multiplex PCR reads with MiXCR, giving one entry per CDR3 protein. The profile shows approximately 400,000 distinct CDR3 sequences, 14% to 15% of them singletons. The same sample was also studied in work on T cells in Graves' hyperthyroidism and ophthalmopathy.

Sample: peripheral blood mononuclear cells (PBMCs), taken at new diagnosis, from a patient treated with antithyroid drugs. These receptor sequences come from a woman under 40 with Graves disease.

This clonotype was observed many times. The rearrangement uses TRBV18 and TRBJ2-7, with 7 bases aligning to TRBD2. The CDR3 is made up of 15 amino acids. Germline CDR1 reads KGHSH; CDR2 reads LQKENI. After removal of 3 bases from V and 0 bases from J, the junction contained 5 bases not matched to a gene. CDR3 coding DNA: TGTGCCAGCTCACCCAGCGGGATGAGCTCCTACGAGCAGTACTTC. It is translated as CASSPSGMSSYEQYF.

A few counts support this clonotype. The rearrangement joins TRBV29-1 to TRBJ1-5; 7 bases align to TRBD1. Per germline, CDR1 SQVTM and CDR2 ANQGSEA. J gave up 3 bases and V 6 bases, and 5 bases lay outside the gene matches. This CDR3 comprises 13 residues. The CDR3 loop reads CSVRQGLNQPQHF. The CDR3 DNA reads as TGCAGCGTCAGACAGGGCCTCAATCAGCCCCAGCATTTT.

In this sample, this clonotype turned up many times. The genes are TRBV7-9 and TRBJ1-1, with a tentative D call TRBD1 (5 bases). CDR1 and CDR2 (germline): SEHNR, FQNEAQ (reference sequence). Trimming pared 5 bases from V and 0 bases from J, leaving 10 bases between. The CDR3 totals 14 residues. The CDR3 is CASSDGTVNTEAFF. The DNA for the CDR3 is TGTGCCAGCAGCGACGGGACGGTGAACACTGAAGCTTTCTTT.

At least ten counts were recorded for this clonotype. The rearrangement joins TRBV7-2 to TRBJ2-2; TRBD2 matches 7 bases. Trimming took 4 bases from V and 3 from J; bases not matched to a gene: 5. The CDR3 runs to 15 residues. Germline CDR1 is SGHTA and CDR2 is FQGNSA. CDR3 residues: CASSSSGTYTGELFF. The CDR3 DNA reads TGTGCCAGCAGCTCAAGCGGGACCTACACCGGGGAGCTGTTTTTT.

Ten or more counts support this clonotype. This chain links TRBV5-1 with TRBJ1-5, with 8 positions matching TRBD1. CDR3 length equals 15 residues. V trimming: 0 bases; J trimming: 4 bases; junction bases outside the gene matches: 3. Germline V gene data show CDR1 as SGHRS and CDR2 as YFSETQ. The CDR3 DNA sequence: TGCGCCAGCAGCTTGGGGACAGGGAAGAATCAGCCCCAGCATTTT. This codes for CASSLGTGKNQPQHF.

The V gene is TRBV7-9, the J gene TRBJ2-3, with D tentatively TRBD2 (5 bases). CDR1 and CDR2 (germline): SEHNR, FQNEAQ (reference sequence). Trimming stripped 5 bases from V and 8 bases from J, with 11 bases between. This CDR3 is built from 12 residues. CDR3 sequence: CASSRERGTQYF. Written as DNA, the CDR3 is TGTGCCAGCAGCCGGGAACGGGGTACGCAGTATTTT.

This clonotype was picked up many times. The J gene is TRBJ2-5, the V gene TRBV20-1; TRBD2 agrees at 12 bases. The germline gives CDR1 DFQATT, CDR2 SNEGSKA (reference sequence). This CDR3 is 16 amino acids long. The V and J ends lost 6 bases and 5 bases, in that order; junction bases with no gene match: 13. The CDR3 is CSAQGLAGVASETQYF. The CDR3 nucleotides are TGCAGTGCCCAGGGACTAGCGGGTGTTGCGAGTGAGACCCAGTACTTC.

In its sample, this clonotype was seen a few times. The chain recombines TRBV30 with TRBJ1-6; 11 positions agree with TRBD1. The CDR3 covers 17 residues. Losses at the gene ends were 3 bases for V and 8 bases for J; bases not matched to a gene: 12. Germline CDR1 reads GTSNPN; CDR2 reads SVGIG (reference sequence). In DNA, the CDR3 is TGTGCCTGGAGAAGTATAGGACAGGGGGCGAGGCATTCACCCCTCCACTTT. Translation: CAWRSIGQGARHSPLHF.

There are many counts of this clonotype. This chain connects TRBV6-1 to TRBJ2-7; TRBD1 matches at 7 bases. J gave up 0 bases and V 3 bases, and 5 bases lay outside the gene matches. The CDR3 extends over 15 amino acids. From germline, CDR1 is MNHNS and CDR2 SASEGT. CDR3 in amino acids: CASSEAGDSSYEQYF. The CDR3 DNA follows: TGTGCCAGCAGTGAGGCCGGGGACAGCTCCTACGAGCAGTACTTC.

Of note for this clonotype: A far bigger clonotype differs at one base, so this is likely a read error. The rearrangement uses TRBV20-1 and TRBJ2-4; 8 nucleotides align to TRBD2. The CDR3 length is 15 residues. The J segment lost 13 bases and the V segment lost 6 bases, leaving 20 bases of the junction unmatched. Per germline, CDR1 DFQATT and CDR2 SNEGSKA (reference sequence). CDR3 nucleotide sequence: TGCAGTGCGCCCCGGGGTAGCGGGGTCTACAATGAGCAGTACTTC. This gives the protein CSAPRGSGVYNEQYF.

At least ten counts were recorded for this clonotype. The rearrangement links TRBV12-3 or TRBV12-4 to TRBJ2-3; 8 nucleotides align to TRBD2. V dropped 6 bases and J dropped 4; count of bases not matched to a gene: 9. The CDR3 sequence is 15 residues long. In nucleotides, the CDR3 is TGTGCCAGCAGCCTAACTAGCGGTCGGGCAGATACGCAGTATTTT. Its protein is CASSLTSGRADTQYF.

This clonotype was found many times. The rearrangement uses TRBV7-9 and TRBJ1-6; a weak D match, TRBD1 (5 bases). Trimming removed 5 bases from V and 13 bases from J, with 18 bases in between. Germline CDR1 reads SEHNR; CDR2 reads FQNEAQ (reference sequence). The CDR3 is made up of 14 amino acids. The CDR3 sequence is CASSISGTQIPLHF. The CDR3 DNA is TGTGCCAGCAGCATCTCAGGGACCCAAATCCCCCTCCACTTT.

This clonotype was recorded at least ten times. This chain connects TRBV10-3 to TRBJ2-1, with 11 positions matching TRBD2. This CDR3 region has 15 residues. J gave up 12 bases and V 2 bases, and 9 bases lay outside the gene matches. From germline, CDR1 is ENHRY and CDR2 SYGVKD. As DNA, the CDR3 is TGTGCCATCAGTGAGGTGACTAGCGGGAAGGGTGTGCAGTTCTTC. It encodes CAISEVTSGKGVQFF.

In this sample, this clonotype turned up a few times. The rearrangement links TRBV4-2 to TRBJ2-7, with D perhaps matching TRBD2 (5 bases). Trimming took off 5 bases at V and 9 bases at J, with 14 bases between the two ends. Germline loops: CDR1 LGHNA, CDR2 YNFKEQ. This CDR3 has 12 amino acids. CDR3 in amino acids: CASSFPGSMQYF. CDR3 nucleotides: TGTGCCAGCAGCTTCCCGGGGTCGATGCAGTACTTC.

This clonotype was counted between two and nine times. V usage is TRBV18 and J usage is TRBJ2-3; D possibly matches TRBD1 or TRBD2 (5 bases each). Germline V gene data show CDR1 as KGHSH and CDR2 as LQKENI. Trimming stripped 1 base from V and 1 base from J, with 15 bases between. This CDR3 has 17 amino acids. CDR3 nucleotide sequence: TGTGCCAGCTCACCACTGGGACCCTCGGATCGCACAGATACGCAGTATTTT. This translates into CASSPLGPSDRTDTQYF.

The DNA of the CDR3 is TGTGCCAGCAGCTTAGGCCAGGGAGGCAAAAACATTCAGTACTTC. It encodes CASSLGQGGKNIQYF. The J gene is TRBJ2-7, the V gene TRBV7-3; TRBD2 might be the D (6 bases). The end of the DNA fits TRBJ2-4 better, so the J call may be wrong. The CDR3 length is 15 residues. Per germline, CDR1 SGHTA and CDR2 FQGTGA.

This chain links TRBV15 with TRBJ2-2; tentatively, D is TRBD1 (5 bases). V was cut by 5 bases and J by 1 base, with 8 bases left in between. Per the germline V gene, CDR1 is LNHNV and CDR2 is YYDKDF (reference sequence). The CDR3 length is 14 residues. The CDR3 nucleotides are TGTGCCACCAGCGATACAGGGAACACCGGGGAGCTGTTTTTT. As protein: CATSDTGNTGELFF.

The chain links TRBV3-1 to TRBJ2-3; 16 positions agree with TRBD2. Germline trimming cut 4 bases from V and 5 bases from J; bases unmatched to any gene: 9. CDR3 length: 18 amino acids. Germline assignment: CDR1 LGHDT and CDR2 YNNKEL (reference sequence). In DNA, the CDR3 is TGTGCCAGCAGCCTGGGACTAGCGGGAGGGCGATATGGAGATACGCAGTATTTT. Protein sequence: CASSLGLAGGRYGDTQYF.

V and J are TRBV10-3 and TRBJ1-6, with D unclear. The CDR3 spans 14 residues. CDR1 is ENHRY, CDR2 SYGVKD, per germline. Trimming stripped 6 bases from V and 7 bases from J, with 13 bases between. The CDR3 sequence: CAIRDEGENSPLHF. The CDR3 coding sequence is TGTGCCATCAGAGACGAAGGAGAAAATTCACCCCTCCACTTT.

DNA of the CDR3: TGTGCCAGCAGTTTTGGGGGGCTGGGCACTGAAGCTTTCTTT. Its translation: CASSFGGLGTEAFF. The V call is TRBV27, the J call TRBJ1-1, with D possibly TRBD1 on 6 matching bases. The germline V gene has CDR1 MNHEY and CDR2 SMNVEV (reference sequence). V dropped 3 bases and J dropped 4 bases, with 12 bases sitting between them. There are 14 residues in the CDR3.

This clonotype appeared many times. J is TRBJ1-2 and V is TRBV18; no reliable D call. The CDR3 length is 13 residues. The V and J ends lost 3 bases and 4 bases respectively, with 9 bases between them. Germline-derived CDR1 and CDR2 are KGHSH and LQKENI. As DNA, the CDR3 is TGTGCCAGCTCACCCCAGGAGACCTATGGCTACACCTTC. Its protein is CASSPQETYGYTF. Together with reference TRBV18 and TRBJ1-2, the CDR3 gives the full variable domain: NAGVMQNPRHLVRRRGQEARLRCSPMKGHSHVYWYRQLPEEGLKFMVYLQKENIIDESGMPKERFSAEFPKEGPSILRIQQVVRGDSAAYFCASSPQETYGYTFGSGTRLTVV.

This clonotype has just a few counts. The chain links TRBV3-1 to TRBJ2-3, with D tentatively TRBD2 (5 bases). CDR1 is LGHDT, CDR2 YNNKEL, per germline (reference sequence). This CDR3 contains 17 residues. With 1 base removed from V and 6 bases from J, the gap between germline ends came to 20 bases. DNA for the CDR3: TGTGCCAGCAGCCAAGGGGAAGGCACTAGTTTTACGGATACGCAGTATTTT. Its translation: CASSQGEGTSFTDTQYF.